This T cell receptor beta chain was captured by sequencing in a study of cytomegalovirus exposure and HLA in healthy donors (dated by TCRdb to about 2017). About the study as a whole: In an earlier analysis of 587 of the donors, 250 to 350 Gb of sequence data and 90 million to 120 million unique TCR beta sequences from roughly 200 million T cells were reported. An early release that covered roughly 600 HLA-typed donors contained around 300 gigabases of sequencing data and tens of millions of unique TCR sequences. Of the 300 to 500 genotyped donors, 65% to 90% were placed in the genetic ancestry cluster associated with self-reported Caucasian donors. The study was designed to test whether signatures of past pathogen exposure could be identified by cataloging public T cell receptors. The study used immunosequencing to profile the T cell repertoires of 666 subjects and linked those repertoires to cytomegalovirus serostatus. In addition to the first cohort of 666 subjects, a separate validation cohort of 130 or so different subjects was used. The study combined high-throughput TCR immunosequencing, statistical association of individual TCRs with disease status, and machine learning to predict cytomegalovirus infection status. A later analysis re-examined previously published TCR beta repertoires from roughly 650 donors and added high-resolution HLA genotyping to investigate patterns of TCR occurrence. Rather than using new phenotypic data, the later analysis identified candidate immune exposures from TCR beta sequences and from how often those sequences occurred across donors. An earlier analysis of approximately 580 of the donors used high-throughput TCR beta sequencing to judge whether each TCR beta V gene segment behaved as functional or pseudogenic. Donor age, sex, ethnicity and CMV serostatus were compiled together with the repertoire data. A later genetic analysis took genome-wide SNP genotypes for about 55% of the roughly 700 donors and used that subset as a discovery cohort. All discovery cohort repertoires had been generated using a single sequencing platform. Both class I and class II loci were covered by HLA typing, at four-digit resolution. The number of typed donors differed by locus: about 620-630 for A, B, C, DRB1 and DQB1; 500 to 550 for DQA1; approximately 600 for DPA1; and around 470 for DPB1. Four or five DR-DQ haplotypes were handled as single units for association and clustering, since linkage in the cohort was strong. Across around 400 genotyped donors of the cohort, an average of 235,054 unique TCR beta nucleotide sequences per donor were sequenced, and about a sixth of those sequences were non-productive. The research as a whole found: A later analysis found that most CMV-associated TCR beta chains appeared HLA-restricted, with HLA associations seemingly driven largely by CMV exposure. A cluster of highly shared sequence variants was judged likely to represent a technical artifact of the sequencing pipeline. In both the original and validation cohorts, the classifier was reported to diagnose cytomegalovirus status with high specificity and sensitivity. In a later analysis, some 17,000 TCR beta sequences were associated with specific HLA alleles at a false discovery rate of 0.05. Because some donors lacked HLA typing at each locus, the association tests relied only on the typed subset. When HLA alleles, especially DR and DQ, strongly co-occurred, TCR associations were difficult to assign to individual alleles. CMV serostatus was the only immune exposure information available for the cohort. In vitro tests confirmed that a few of the cytomegalovirus-associated TCR beta chains recognize cytomegalovirus antigens. Linkage disequilibrium might explain the correlated functional status among segregating V segments, but an unknown experimental factor could not be excluded. A later analysis found that TCR association rates varied across HLA loci, with DRB1 alleles showing the most associated TCRs and HLA-C alleles the fewest. The study listed 150 to 200 TCR beta chains as associated with cytomegalovirus. An earlier analysis of around 600 of the donors showed that most TCR beta V segments appeared in productive rearrangements either about 90% or about 30% of the time, which broadly matched IMGT annotations. In a later genetic analysis, a missense DCLRE1C variant was associated with V-gene and J-gene trimming of TCR beta chains, and the association was replicated in an independent cohort. A further reported finding was that TCR beta sequences accurately predicted the HLA-A and HLA-B alleles for most subjects in the first cohort. Some IMGT-functional V segments, including TRBV6-2 and TRBV6-3, could not be distinguished by the 87-base-pair reads and were therefore excluded. While some public TCRs were present in many individuals, most TCR sequences turned up only very rarely across donors. In a later genetic analysis, fewer N-insertions in productive TCRs were reported among donors in an Asian-associated ancestry cluster than the approximately 670-donor mean. Because counts were too low, 15 to 20 rarely observed V segments, including chromosome 9 orphons, were left out of the earlier analysis of some 600 of the donors. A later analysis reported that several top co-occurrence clusters appeared linked to parvovirus B19, influenza, CMV and Epstein-Barr virus. According to the authors, the approach could potentially be generalized to other disease states and immunological phenotypes. In a later analysis, HLA-associated TCR beta chains showed more clonal expansion and lower generation probabilities than non-associated chains that were equally common. The presence/absence analyses assumed that sequencing depth was roughly uniform across donors, and that assumption may not be true. The cohort was sequenced for TCR beta chains only, and without alpha or paired-chain data the features that could be detected were limited.

The cysteine opens and the phenylalanine closes a CDR3 of 15 amino acids. Of all the DNA, just the CDR3 is kept, 45 bases in frame from base 1. CDR1 SGDLS and CDR2 YYNGEE are derived from the germline V gene. At the junction V is shortened by 4 bases and J by 4 bases; bases outside the gene matches: 7. About this clone itself: The specificity of this receptor is unknown. Qualities for individual bases were not recorded, and no much larger clone is one base off.

Libraries were constructed by the immunoSEQ multiplex PCR assay. For the multiplex PCR, a mixture combining 60 forward primers for TCR Vbeta segments and 13 reverse primers for TCR Jbeta segments was used. The CDR3 region of rearranged TCR beta genes was amplified from genomic DNA with a multiplex PCR assay. The Illumina HiSeq System was used to sequence the amplified TCR beta libraries as 87-base-pair reads. Per the original workflow: A later analysis tallied 70 million to 100 million unique TCR beta chains across the 666 repertoires, and 10 million to 11 million of those chains were shared by two or more donors. Raw reads were error-corrected and collapsed into unique sequences by a nearest-neighbor algorithm in which closely related sequences were merged to remove PCR and sequencing errors. Alignment of CDR3 sequences to IMGT reference sequences was used to assign V, D and J gene segments. For a sequence to be retained, a match of at least six nucleotides to both a V gene segment and a J gene segment was required. A rearrangement was called productive if the CDR3 had no stop codons and remained in frame with V and J, and every other rearrangement was called non-productive. Following IMGT convention, CDR3 was defined as the stretch from the second conserved V-encoded cysteine to the conserved J-encoded phenylalanine. In an earlier analysis of 550 to 650 of the donors, sequences lacking an unambiguous match to a single V gene segment were excluded. An earlier analysis of some 610 of the donors called V segments functional above 56.7% productive rearrangements and segregating when the between-donor standard deviation exceeded 5%. A statistical classification framework was developed to diagnose cytomegalovirus status using the catalog of TCR beta chain sequences. V and J gene assignment, in a later analysis, came from comparing TCR nucleotide sequences with IMGT/GENE-DB human TR gene sequences. In a later analysis, CDR3 sequences and most-parsimonious VDJ recombination scenarios were assigned using the TCRdist pipeline. A later analysis defined each TCR beta chain by its CDR3 amino acid sequence plus V-gene family, and excluded reads lacking a unique V-gene family. A later analysis removed 550 to 700 highly shared, low-generation-probability nucleotide sequences to deal with suspected cross-contamination and a sequencing artifact. A later analysis calculated a clonal expansion index for each public chain from normalized within-repertoire ranks of inferred template counts. Generation probabilities in a later analysis came from a VDJ recombination model fitted to out-of-frame rearrangements, and those results were checked against IGoR. In a later analysis, TCR-TCR, TCR-HLA and TCR-CMV co-occurrence was scored with hypergeometric tests, and a repertoire-size bias correction was applied to TCR pairs. In a later analysis, false discovery rates were estimated by permuting HLA or CMV assignments 20 times. In a later analysis, co-occurring TCRs were grouped using DBSCAN, with TCRdist sequence similarity added in when clustering inside HLA-allele-positive subsets. Co-occurrence clustering excluded repertoires with fewer than 30,000 or more than 120,000 public chains, plus five with anomalous nucleotide sharing. The immuneACCESS repertoire file appears here via TCRdb, limited to in-frame rearrangements. These files lack a portion of the clones; in checked studies, under half of the deficit traces to unresolved V genes, and the cause of the others is not known. The V and J calls and clone size were taken over from that table, and D and trimming were inferred from the DNA. Across this sample there are 75,000 to 95,000 clones, with around 80% seen only once. 4% to 5.5% of the sample lies in the top ten.

The cohort was made up of about 610 healthy bone marrow donors. Cohort members were all nominally healthy when sampled, although unrecorded immune exposures were likely present. The donor was CMV seropositive and belonged to the group of more than 250 seropositive cohort members. Each donor provided a peripheral blood sample, and peripheral blood mononuclear cells were used for TCR beta sequencing. Genomic DNA was extracted from the blood cell samples with the Qiagen DNeasy Blood Extraction Kit. The specimen was PBMCs. This TCR was sampled from a male donor in good health and CMV-seropositive. Here the chain combines TRBV9 and TRBJ1-3; 8 middle bases align to TRBD1. In nucleotide form, the sequence is TGTGCCAGCAGCTCCCGGACAGGGTTAGGAAACACCATATATTTT. This translates into CASSSRTGLGNTIYF.